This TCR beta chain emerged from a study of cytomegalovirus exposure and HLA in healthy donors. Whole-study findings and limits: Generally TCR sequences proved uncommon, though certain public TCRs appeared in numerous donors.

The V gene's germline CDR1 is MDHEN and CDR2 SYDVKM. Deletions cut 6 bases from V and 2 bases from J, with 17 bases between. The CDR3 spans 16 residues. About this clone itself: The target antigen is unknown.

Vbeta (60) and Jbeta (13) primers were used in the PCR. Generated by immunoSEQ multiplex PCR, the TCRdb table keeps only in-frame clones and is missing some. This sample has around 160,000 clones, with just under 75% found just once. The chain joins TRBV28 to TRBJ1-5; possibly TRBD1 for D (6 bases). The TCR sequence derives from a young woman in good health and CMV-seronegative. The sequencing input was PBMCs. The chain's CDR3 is CASRVQGGGGNQPQHF. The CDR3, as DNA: TGTGCCAGCAGGGTACAGGGAGGGGGTGGCAATCAGCCCCAGCATTTT.